By sample share, the clone carrying this T cell receptor beta chain is medium-sized. What it binds is not known. The sample belongs to a study of HIV-infected patients and healthy controls. Study results and caveats: HIV-infected patients shared fewer CDR3 sequences between individuals than healthy controls.

Reverse transcription used 450 to 550 ng RNA and constant-region primers for alpha and beta. Each of the alpha and beta chains got its own library through chain-specific third strand synthesis with indices. MiXCR, run by TCRdb on the 5' RACE reads, gives a single entry per CDR3 protein. This sample has some 14,000 distinct CDR3 sequences, with approximately 12% found just once. With 0 bases removed from V and 5 bases from J, the gap between germline ends came to 6 bases. Germline V gene sequence: CDR1 MNHEY, CDR2 SVGEGT. The CDR3 is 13 amino acids. Roughly three months, about 14 weeks, into antiretroviral therapy, follow-up blood was collected. The repertoire came from unfractionated whole blood and reflected all unsorted peripheral T cells.

The clonotype comes from an adult with HIV infection. The donor label of this sample is uncertain. This material consisted of blood, taken during antiretroviral therapy. The chain uses TRBV6-2 or TRBV6-3 and TRBJ2-3, with D unclear. The CDR3 protein is CASSYSMRDTQYF. For the CDR3, the DNA is TGTGCCAGCAGTTACTCTATGAGAGATACGCAGTATTTT.